The sequence of this TCR beta chain was determined in a study of cytomegalovirus exposure and HLA in healthy donors. It was with 60 Vbeta and 13 Jbeta primers that the PCR ran. Clones were read by immunoSEQ multiplex PCR, and TCRdb kept only the in-frame ones, dropping some. The table lists over 150,000 clones, roughly nine tenths of them singletons, with over 0.8% in the top ten. V lost 6 bases, J lost 1 base, and 6 bases lay in between. Germline assignment: CDR1 MNHEY and CDR2 SMNVEV (reference sequence). The CDR3 is 12 amino acids. This chain links TRBV27 with TRBJ1-1, with D unresolved. Sequenced: PBMCs. The TCR was taken from a woman aged 25 to 39 in good health and CMV-seronegative. CDR3 protein: CASRAQNTEAFF. In DNA form, the CDR3 reads TGTGCCAGCAGGGCTCAGAACACTGAAGCTTTCTTT.